The 9 T cell receptor beta chains presented below share a single source sample, sequenced in a study of blood T cell repertoires in COVID-19. Assay: immunoSEQ multiplex PCR; the TCRdb copy retains only in-frame clones and omits some. The table includes about 180,000 clones, 60% to 80% detected once. Sequenced material: PBMCs or T cells enriched from blood (not recorded which). The receptors derive from a woman aged 50 to 60 who had recovered from COVID-19.

The chain is built from TRBV12-5 and TRBJ1-1; D not resolved. With 5 bases removed from V and 0 bases from J, the gap between germline ends came to 10 bases. Germline V gene data show CDR1 as LGHNT and CDR2 as FRNRAP. This CDR3 is built from 14 residues. CDR3 sequence: CASGPEGVNTEAFF. In DNA, the CDR3 is TGTGCTAGTGGTCCCGAAGGAGTGAACACTGAAGCTTTCTTT.

Only one count was recorded for this clone. CDR3 protein: CASSPYLIRRQRYNEQFF. Here the CDR3 DNA reads TGTGCCAGCAGTCCATACCTTATCCGGCGGCAGCGCTACAATGAGCAGTTCTTC. The genes are TRBV28 and TRBJ2-1; D is unclear. Germline V lookup: CDR1 MDHEN, CDR2 SYDVKM. This CDR3 has 18 residues. Trimming took off 5 bases at V and 3 bases at J, with 23 bases between the two ends.

The V and J genes are TRBV27 and TRBJ1-1, with TRBD1 identical over 9 bases. V lost 6 bases and J lost 3; bases outside the gene matches: 5. Germline lookup yields CDR1 MNHEY and CDR2 SMNVEV (reference sequence). The length of the CDR3 is 14 residues. For the CDR3, the DNA is TGTGCCAGCAGCAGGACAGGGGAGTACACTGAAGCTTTCTTT. This translates into CASSRTGEYTEAFF.

This chain uses TRBV4-2 with TRBJ2-2, with D unresolved. Trimming cost V 1 base and J 4 bases, with 7 bases left between them. This CDR3 comprises 14 residues. From germline, CDR1 is LGHNA and CDR2 YNFKEQ. This CDR3 is CASSQGSSTGELFF. The DNA for the CDR3 is TGTGCCAGCAGCCAAGGAAGTAGCACCGGGGAGCTGTTTTTT.

The chain joins TRBV12-3 or TRBV12-4 to TRBJ1-1; possibly TRBD1 for D (5 bases). The CDR3 extends over 13 amino acids. V lost 6 bases, J lost 3 bases, and 11 bases lay in between. CDR3 loop: CASSPQVDTEAFF. The CDR3 coding sequence is TGTGCCAGCAGCCCACAGGTGGACACTGAAGCTTTCTTT.

The chain employs TRBV12-3 or TRBV12-4 and TRBJ1-2; D is perhaps TRBD1 (5 bases). The germline V and J ends were trimmed by 6 bases and 4 bases, with 12 bases remaining between them. This CDR3 has 13 amino acids. The CDR3 region is CASSLTDSYGYTF. DNA of the CDR3: TGTGCCAGCAGCCTGACAGACAGCTATGGCTACACCTTC.

This clone was counted only a few times. In DNA form, the CDR3 reads TGTGCCAGTACCGCGGGGGGGTCCGAGCAGTACTTC. Its translation: CASTAGGSEQYF. The chain has TRBV19 and TRBJ2-7; TRBD2 matches 9 bases. CDR1 LNHDA and CDR2 SQIVND come from the germline V gene (reference sequence). V lost 7 bases to trimming and J lost 6 bases; unmatched junction nucleotides: 4. This CDR3 is built from 12 residues.

For the CDR3, the DNA is TGTGCCAGTAGTCGCGGGTCTTTCTACGAGCAGTACTTC. It is translated as CASSRGSFYEQYF. The chain links TRBV19 to TRBJ2-7; TRBD2 is a possible D gene (5 bases). Germline V CDR1 and CDR2: LNHDA, SQIVND (reference sequence). The CDR3 has 13 amino acids. V lost 5 bases to trimming and J lost 3 bases, with 11 bases between them.

This rearrangement joins TRBV6-7 to TRBJ2-3, with TRBD1 matching 7 bases. TRBV6-7 is assigned to the ORF class and has an uncertain function. The CDR3 totals 13 residues. J gave up 3 bases and V 6 bases, and 3 bases lay outside the gene matches. The CDR3 DNA is TGTGCCAGCAGCGGGACAGTTACAGATACGCAGTATTTT. This gives the protein CASSGTVTDTQYF.